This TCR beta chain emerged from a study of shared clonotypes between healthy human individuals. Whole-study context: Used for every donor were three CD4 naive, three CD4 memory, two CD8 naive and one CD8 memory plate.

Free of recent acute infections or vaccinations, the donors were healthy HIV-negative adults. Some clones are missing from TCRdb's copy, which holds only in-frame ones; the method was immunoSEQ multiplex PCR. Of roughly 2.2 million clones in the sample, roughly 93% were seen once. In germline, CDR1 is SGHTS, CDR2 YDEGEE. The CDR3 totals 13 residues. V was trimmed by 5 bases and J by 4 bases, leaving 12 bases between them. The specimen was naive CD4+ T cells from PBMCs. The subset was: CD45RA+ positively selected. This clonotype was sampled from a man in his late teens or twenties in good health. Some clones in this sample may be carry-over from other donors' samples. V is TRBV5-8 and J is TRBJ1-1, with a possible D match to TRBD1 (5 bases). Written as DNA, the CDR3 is TGTGCCAGCAGTTGGGGGGTAGGCACTGAAGCTTTCTTT. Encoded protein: CASSWGVGTEAFF.